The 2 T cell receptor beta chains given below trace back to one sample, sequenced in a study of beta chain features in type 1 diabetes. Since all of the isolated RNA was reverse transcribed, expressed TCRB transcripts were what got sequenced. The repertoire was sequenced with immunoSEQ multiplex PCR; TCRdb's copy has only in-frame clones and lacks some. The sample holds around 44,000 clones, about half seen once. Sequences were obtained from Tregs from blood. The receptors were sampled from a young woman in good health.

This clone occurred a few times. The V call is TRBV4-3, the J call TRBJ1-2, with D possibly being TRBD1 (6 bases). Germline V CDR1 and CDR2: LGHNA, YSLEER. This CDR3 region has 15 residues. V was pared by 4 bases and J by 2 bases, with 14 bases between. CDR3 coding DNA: TGCGCCAGCAGCCCCCAAAGACAGGCAAACTATGGCTACACCTTC. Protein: CASSPQRQANYGYTF.

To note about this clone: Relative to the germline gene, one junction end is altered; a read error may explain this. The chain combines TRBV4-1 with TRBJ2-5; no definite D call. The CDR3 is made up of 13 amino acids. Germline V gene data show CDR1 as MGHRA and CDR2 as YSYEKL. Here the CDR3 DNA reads TGTGCCAGCAGCCAAGCCGGGTTGGAGACCCAGTACTTC. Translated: CASSQAGLETQYF.